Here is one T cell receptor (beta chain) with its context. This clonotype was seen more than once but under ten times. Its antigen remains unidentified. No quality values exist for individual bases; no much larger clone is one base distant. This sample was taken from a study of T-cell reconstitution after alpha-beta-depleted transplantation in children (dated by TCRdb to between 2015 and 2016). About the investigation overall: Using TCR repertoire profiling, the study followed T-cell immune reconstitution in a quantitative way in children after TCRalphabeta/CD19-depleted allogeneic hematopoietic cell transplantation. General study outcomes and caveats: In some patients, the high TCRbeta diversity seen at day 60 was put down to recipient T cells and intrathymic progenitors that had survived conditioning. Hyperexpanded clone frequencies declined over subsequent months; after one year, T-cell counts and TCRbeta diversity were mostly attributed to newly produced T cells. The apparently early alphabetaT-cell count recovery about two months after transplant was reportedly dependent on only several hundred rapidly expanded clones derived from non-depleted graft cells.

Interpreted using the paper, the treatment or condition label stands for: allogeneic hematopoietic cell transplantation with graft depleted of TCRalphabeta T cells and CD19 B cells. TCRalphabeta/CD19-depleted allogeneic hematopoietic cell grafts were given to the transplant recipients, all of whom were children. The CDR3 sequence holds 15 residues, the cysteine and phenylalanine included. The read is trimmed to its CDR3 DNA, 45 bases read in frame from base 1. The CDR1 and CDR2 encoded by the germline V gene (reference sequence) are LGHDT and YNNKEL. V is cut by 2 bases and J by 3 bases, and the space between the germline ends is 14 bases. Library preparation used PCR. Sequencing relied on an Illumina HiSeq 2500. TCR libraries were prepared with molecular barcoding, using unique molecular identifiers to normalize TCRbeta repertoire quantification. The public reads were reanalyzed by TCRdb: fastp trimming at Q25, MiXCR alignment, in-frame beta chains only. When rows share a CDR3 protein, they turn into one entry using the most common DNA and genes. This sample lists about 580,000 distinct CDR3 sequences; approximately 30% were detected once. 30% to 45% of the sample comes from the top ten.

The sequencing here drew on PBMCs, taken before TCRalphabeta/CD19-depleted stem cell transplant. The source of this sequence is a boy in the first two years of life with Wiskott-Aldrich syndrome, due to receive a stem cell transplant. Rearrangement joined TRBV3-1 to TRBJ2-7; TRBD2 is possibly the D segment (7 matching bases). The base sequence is TGTGCCAGCAGCCAACAAGGGGGGGCGGGCTACGAGCAGTACTTC. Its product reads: CASSQQGGAGYEQYF.